The clone carrying this T cell receptor (beta chain) has just a few counts. What it binds is unknown. TCRdb used MiXCR to reprocess the 5' RACE reads, holding one entry per CDR3 protein. In the table there are just over 60,000 distinct CDR3 sequences, 9.3% of which are singletons. These data belong to a study of T-cell memory formation after mild COVID-19. Notes on the study in general: CM and EM subsets held most contracting CD4+ clones; EMRA held CD8+ ones.

The specimen sequenced was PBMCs or a T cell subset sorted from them (not recorded which). The TCR was taken from a young man who had mild COVID-19 (a few samples of this study predate the infection). Cell type and time point are not known.

The chain's CDR3 is CASTLSWGYEQYV. The CDR3 DNA sequence: TGTGCCAGCACCCTCTCATGGGGCTACGAGCAGTACGTC. V and J are TRBV6-6 and TRBJ2-7; D not resolved. Per the germline V gene, CDR1 is MNHNY and CDR2 is SVGAGI (reference sequence). Trimming stripped 7 bases from V and 3 bases from J, with 13 bases between. This CDR3 contains 13 residues.